Below, 27 T cell receptor beta chains from the same sample are listed, as sequenced in a study of T-cell memory formation after mild COVID-19. One entry per CDR3 protein, called by TCRdb with MiXCR from the 5' RACE reads. The sample holds 500,000 to 550,000 distinct CDR3 sequences, 20% seen once. Input material: PBMCs or a T cell subset sorted from them (not recorded which). The receptor source for this set is an adult woman who had mild COVID-19 (a few samples of this study predate the infection). Cell type and time point are not known.

The genes are TRBV7-6 and TRBJ2-5, with D tentatively TRBD2 (5 bases). Germline assignment: CDR1 SGHVS and CDR2 FNYEAQ. The CDR3 covers 13 residues. V was trimmed by 7 bases and J by 6 bases, leaving 15 bases between them. CDR3 in DNA: TGTGCCAGCACCCCCGGCTGGGAGAAGACCCAGTACTTC. Amino acid sequence: CASTPGWEKTQYF.

The chain links TRBV7-9 to TRBJ2-2; 13 bases align to TRBD2. The CDR3 runs 17 residues. The germline CDR1 and CDR2 sequences are SEHNR and FQNEAQ (reference sequence). The V and J ends lost 5 bases and 5 bases, in that order; junction bases with no gene match: 8. CDR3 DNA sequence: TGTGCCAGCAGCCCGGGACTAGCGGGATCCGATACCGGGGAGCTGTTTTTT. It encodes CASSPGLAGSDTGELFF.

CDR3 protein: CASSYWTSGFYNEQFF. CDR3 nucleotides: TGTGCCAGCAGCTACTGGACTAGCGGGTTTTACAATGAGCAGTTCTTC. The gene calls are TRBV7-2 and TRBJ2-1; TRBD2 agrees at 11 bases. CDR3 length equals 16 residues. Germline CDR1 and CDR2: SGHTA and FQGNSA. V was pared by 4 bases and J by 4 bases, with 6 bases of the junction left unmatched.

This clonotype appeared a few times. V is TRBV2 and J is TRBJ2-1; 8 bases are shared with TRBD2. Germline CDR1 reads SNHLY; CDR2 reads FYNNEI. J lost 8 bases, V lost 4 bases, and 10 bases had no gene match. The CDR3 sequence is 15 residues long. The CDR3 reads CASSGVSGMGDEQFF. Here the CDR3 DNA reads TGTGCCAGCAGTGGTGTTAGCGGGATGGGCGATGAGCAGTTCTTC.

The chain employs TRBV7-9 and TRBJ1-1, with 9 nucleotides matching TRBD1. V was clipped by 5 bases and J by 10 bases; unmatched bases: 11. Germline V CDR1 and CDR2: SEHNR, FQNEAQ (reference sequence). The CDR3 loop spans 14 amino acids. The CDR3 region has the DNA TGTGCCAGCAGCGTCGGAGGACAGGGGATTGGAGCTTTCTTT. It encodes CASSVGGQGIGAFF.

This chain's CDR3 is CASSPLFPYEQYF. CDR3 in DNA: TGTGCCAGCAGCCCTCTCTTTCCCTACGAGCAGTACTTC. The chain couples TRBV21-1 to TRBJ2-7. TRBV21-1 is a pseudogene locus. This CDR3 region has 13 residues.

The CDR3 loop is CASRLGPTSTGELFF. CDR3 bases: TGTGCCAGCAGACTGGGACCCACGAGCACCGGGGAGCTGTTTTTT. V and J are TRBV5-5 and TRBJ2-2, with D perhaps being TRBD1 or TRBD2 (5 bases each). There are 15 residues in the CDR3. V lost 5 bases to trimming and J lost 4 bases, with 15 bases between them. Per germline, CDR1 SGHKS and CDR2 YYEKEE (reference sequence).

This clonotype has only a few counts. The V gene is TRBV4-1, the J gene TRBJ1-1, with no clear D. Trimming stripped 2 bases from V and 3 bases from J, with 7 bases between. This CDR3 comprises 13 residues. From germline, CDR1 is MGHRA and CDR2 YSYEKL. Here the CDR3 reads CASSQSQDTEAFF. The CDR3 DNA reads as TGCGCCAGCAGCCAATCGCAGGACACTGAAGCTTTCTTT.

The chain recombines TRBV12-3 or TRBV12-4 with TRBJ2-1; TRBD2 is a possible D gene (5 bases). V was cut by 3 bases and J by 2 bases, with 11 bases left in between. The CDR3 totals 15 residues. As DNA, the CDR3 is TGTGCCAGCAGTTTTGGCGGACTCGCCTACAATGAGCAGTTCTTC. Translating gives CASSFGGLAYNEQFF.

The gene calls are TRBV5-4 and TRBJ1-2; 7 positions agree with TRBD1. The trim removed 1 base at V and 11 bases at J, leaving 5 bases unmatched. CDR3 length equals 12 residues. CDR1 SGHNT and CDR2 YYREEE come from the germline V gene (reference sequence). Written as DNA, the CDR3 is TGTGCCAGCAGCTTGAGGGACAGAAGTTACACCTTC. It codes for CASSLRDRSYTF.

This clonotype was picked up a small number of times. The rearrangement joins TRBV29-1 to TRBJ2-1; D may be TRBD2 (5 bases). The CDR3 is 12 residues long. From germline, CDR1 is SQVTM and CDR2 ANQGSEA. Trimming shortened V by 4 bases and J by 8 bases, and 12 bases separated the two germline ends. CDR3: CSVGEGNHEQFF. As DNA, the CDR3 is TGCAGCGTTGGTGAGGGTAACCATGAGCAGTTCTTC.

The sample holds many counts of this clonotype. The chain recombines TRBV12-3 or TRBV12-4 with TRBJ2-1, with D maybe TRBD2 (6 bases). The CDR3 totals 16 residues. Deletions cut 5 bases from V and 5 bases from J, with 19 bases between. The CDR3 bases are TGTGCCAGCAGTCCCCCGGGACTCTATGGGCACAATGAGCAGTTCTTC. Translated, it gives CASSPPGLYGHNEQFF.

The chain couples TRBV7-6 to TRBJ2-3; TRBD1 matches at 10 bases. Germline assignment: CDR1 SGHVS and CDR2 FNYEAQ. V lost 4 bases, J lost 5 bases, and 6 bases stayed unmatched. CDR3 length equals 15 residues. This CDR3 is CASSYPGTGEDTQYF. The CDR3, as DNA: TGTGCCAGCAGCTACCCCGGGACAGGGGAAGATACGCAGTATTTT.

This chain links TRBV18 with TRBJ2-3; TRBD1 might be the D (6 bases). This CDR3 spans 17 amino acids. Trimming took 4 bases from V and 0 from J, leaving 17 bases between them. The germline CDR1 and CDR2 sequences are KGHSH and LQKENI. CDR3 sequence (DNA): TGTGCCAGCTCACGTCGGACAGACTCCTCTAGCACAGATACGCAGTATTTT. It specifies CASSRRTDSSSTDTQYF.

J is TRBJ1-1 and V is TRBV7-9, with 7 nucleotides matching TRBD1. V gave up 4 bases and J gave up 10 bases; unmatched junction bases: 12. This CDR3 region has 14 residues. Germline V CDR1 and CDR2: SEHNR, FQNEAQ (reference sequence). The CDR3 nucleotides are TGTGCCAGCAGCTCACCGGGACAGCCTCTTGGAGCTTTCTTT. This codes for CASSSPGQPLGAFF.

This clonotype appeared a few times. The J gene is TRBJ2-6, the V gene TRBV7-9, with a weak D call TRBD2 (6 bases). The V gene's germline CDR1 is SEHNR and CDR2 FQNEAQ (reference sequence). This CDR3 comprises 18 residues. Trimming shortened V by 1 base and J by 2 bases, and 15 bases separated the two germline ends. The CDR3 protein is CASSLVGPGAPGANVLTF. Here the CDR3 DNA reads TGTGCCAGCAGCTTAGTCGGCCCGGGAGCCCCTGGGGCCAACGTCCTGACTTTC.

This chain joins TRBV29-1 and TRBJ2-1; 9 nucleotides line up with TRBD2. V was clipped by 1 base and J by 0 bases; unmatched bases: 7. This CDR3 has 17 amino acids. Germline loops: CDR1 SQVTM, CDR2 ANQGSEA. The CDR3 region has the DNA TGCAGCGTTGAAGGGCGGGAGGGCCCCGGCTCCTACAATGAGCAGTTCTTC. Its protein is CSVEGREGPGSYNEQFF.

This clonotype was seen more than once but under ten times. V usage is TRBV11-2 and J usage is TRBJ2-1, with 10 nucleotides matching TRBD1. V lost 6 bases, J lost 9 bases, and 11 bases stayed unmatched. Germline values: CDR1 SGHAT, CDR2 FQNNGV. The CDR3 contains 15 residues. CDR3: CASSRRDRGESEQFF. CDR3 DNA: TGTGCCAGCAGTCGACGGGACAGGGGAGAGAGTGAGCAGTTCTTC.

This clonotype was detected a few times. V gene TRBV18 combines with J gene TRBJ1-6; a possible D gene is TRBD1 (6 bases). The germline CDR1 and CDR2 sequences are KGHSH and LQKENI. The CDR3 totals 15 residues. Deletions cut 1 base from V and 9 bases from J, with 13 bases between. CDR3 residues: CASSPQGQFRSPLHF. The CDR3, as DNA: TGTGCCAGCTCACCACAAGGACAGTTCCGTTCACCCCTCCACTTT.

The chain links TRBV18 to TRBJ1-1; no clear D. This CDR3 region has 13 residues. The germline gives CDR1 KGHSH, CDR2 LQKENI. The V end lost 5 bases, the J end lost 1 base, and 8 bases lay between the germline ends. The CDR3 DNA sequence: TGTGCCAGCTCAGAGGCAGGGAACACTGAAGCTTTCTTT. It codes for CASSEAGNTEAFF.

In this sample, this clonotype turned up a few times. The chain employs TRBV25-1 and TRBJ1-6, with D uncertain. V was cut by 2 bases and J by 10 bases, with 6 bases left in between. Per the germline V gene, CDR1 is MGHDK and CDR2 is SYGVNS. This CDR3 region has 12 residues. DNA for the CDR3: TGTGCCAGCAGTGAACATGGATCACCCCTCCACTTT. It yields the protein CASSEHGSPLHF. The full variable domain, in which reference TRBV25-1 and TRBJ1-6 provide the parts outside the CDR3, is EADIYQTPRYLVIGTGKKITLECSQTMGHDKMYWYQQDPGMELHLIHYSYGVNSTEKGDLSSESTVSRIRTEHFPLTLESARPSHTSQYLCASSEHGSPLHFGNGTRLTVT.

This clonotype was counted at least ten times. At one end the junction does not follow the germline gene, possibly because of a read error. The J gene is TRBJ2-7, the V gene TRBV14; D is possibly TRBD1 (6 bases). Germline V lookup: CDR1 SGHDN, CDR2 FVKESK. This CDR3 is built from 13 residues. In DNA, the CDR3 is TGTGCCAGCAGCCAAGTCAGTGTAGGGGGTCAGCACTTC. It is translated as CASSQVSVGGQHF.

The V gene is TRBV24-1, the J gene TRBJ2-7; tentatively, D is TRBD1 (5 bases). V lost 4 bases to trimming and J lost 6 bases, with 12 bases between them. This CDR3 has 13 amino acids. The V gene's germline CDR1 is KGHDR and CDR2 SFDVKD. The CDR3 loop is CATSDRDHGEQYF. The CDR3 nucleotides read TGTGCCACCAGTGACAGGGATCATGGCGAGCAGTACTTC.

The J gene is TRBJ2-2, the V gene TRBV7-9; the D gene is possibly TRBD2 (6 bases). Germline V gene sequence: CDR1 SEHNR, CDR2 FQNEAQ (reference sequence). This CDR3 comprises 17 residues. V dropped 6 bases and J dropped 4 bases, with 21 bases sitting between them. This CDR3 is CASRLKVRDWTTGELFF. The CDR3 coding sequence is TGTGCCAGCAGACTGAAGGTGCGGGACTGGACCACCGGGGAGCTGTTTTTT.

This clonotype was detected only a few times. The CDR3 region is CSASGTSVETQYF. For the CDR3, the DNA is TGCAGCGCCTCCGGGACTAGCGTGGAGACCCAGTACTTC. The V and J genes are TRBV29-1 and TRBJ2-5; 10 bases align to TRBD2. J was trimmed by 5 bases and V by 7 bases; bases with no gene match: 7. In germline, CDR1 is SQVTM, CDR2 ANQGSEA. This CDR3 contains 13 residues.

In its sample, this clonotype was seen a few times. The chain recombines TRBV12-3 or TRBV12-4 with TRBJ2-7; possibly TRBD2 for D (7 bases). The CDR3 spans 14 residues. Trimming took 3 bases from V and 1 from J, leaving 10 bases between them. CDR3 sequence reads: CASSFGGPSYEQYF. CDR3 bases: TGTGCCAGCAGTTTCGGGGGGCCATCCTACGAGCAGTACTTC.

As to this clonotype: The CDR3 does not close with the conserved phenylalanine or tryptophan, likely indicating a read error. This rearrangement joins TRBV6-6 to TRBJ1-5, with TRBD1 matching 10 bases. The CDR3 is 15 amino acids. Per germline, CDR1 MNHNY and CDR2 SVGAGI (reference sequence). Unmatched junction bases numbered 13, after V lost 10 bases and J lost 7 bases. The CDR3 sequence: CATSLRDRGRQPQHS. CDR3 sequence (DNA): TGTGCCACTAGTCTCCGGGACAGGGGACGGCAGCCCCAGCATTCT.